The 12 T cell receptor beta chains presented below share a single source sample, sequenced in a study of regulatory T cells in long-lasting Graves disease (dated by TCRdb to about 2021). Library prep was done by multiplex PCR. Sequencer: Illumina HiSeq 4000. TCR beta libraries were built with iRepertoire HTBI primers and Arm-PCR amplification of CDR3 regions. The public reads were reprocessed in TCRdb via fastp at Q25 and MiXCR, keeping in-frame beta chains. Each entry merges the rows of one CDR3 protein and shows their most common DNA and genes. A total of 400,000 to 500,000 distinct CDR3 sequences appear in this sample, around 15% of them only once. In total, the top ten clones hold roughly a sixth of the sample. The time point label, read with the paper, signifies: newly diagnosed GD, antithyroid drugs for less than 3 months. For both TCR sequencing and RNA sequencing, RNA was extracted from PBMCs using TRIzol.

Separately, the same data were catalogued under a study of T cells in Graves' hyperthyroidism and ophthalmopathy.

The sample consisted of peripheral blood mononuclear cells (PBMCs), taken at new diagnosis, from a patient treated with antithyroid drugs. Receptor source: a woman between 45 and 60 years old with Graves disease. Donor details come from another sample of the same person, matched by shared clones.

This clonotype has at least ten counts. The chain's CDR3 is CASSPQGPTGELFF. In DNA, the CDR3 is TGTGCCAGCAGCCCCCAGGGCCCGACCGGGGAGCTGTTTTTT. This chain uses TRBV7-3 with TRBJ2-2, with a weak D call TRBD1 (5 bases). In germline, CDR1 is SGHTA, CDR2 FQGTGA. This CDR3 is 14 amino acids long. V lost 5 bases to trimming and J lost 5 bases, with 12 bases between them.

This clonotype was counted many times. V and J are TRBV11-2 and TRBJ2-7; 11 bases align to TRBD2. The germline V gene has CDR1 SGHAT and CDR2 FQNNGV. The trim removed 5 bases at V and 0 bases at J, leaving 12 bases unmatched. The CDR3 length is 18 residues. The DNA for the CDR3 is TGTGCCAGCAGCCCCCTGCGCGCCGGACTAGCGGGCTCCTACGAGCAGTACTTC. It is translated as CASSPLRAGLAGSYEQYF.

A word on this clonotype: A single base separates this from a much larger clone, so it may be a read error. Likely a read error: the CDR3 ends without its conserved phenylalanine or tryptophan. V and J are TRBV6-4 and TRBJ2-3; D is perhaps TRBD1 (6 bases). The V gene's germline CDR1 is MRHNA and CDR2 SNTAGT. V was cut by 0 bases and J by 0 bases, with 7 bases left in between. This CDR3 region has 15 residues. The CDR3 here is CASSDSDRSTDTQYS. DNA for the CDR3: TGTGCCAGCAGTGACTCGGACAGAAGCACAGATACGCAGTATTCT.

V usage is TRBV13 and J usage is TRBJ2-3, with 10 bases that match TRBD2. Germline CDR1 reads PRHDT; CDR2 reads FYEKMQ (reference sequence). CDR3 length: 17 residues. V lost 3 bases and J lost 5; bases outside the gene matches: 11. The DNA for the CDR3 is TGTGCCAGCAGCTTCGGACGAGCGGGAGGGCCGGGAGATACGCAGTATTTT. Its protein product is CASSFGRAGGPGDTQYF.

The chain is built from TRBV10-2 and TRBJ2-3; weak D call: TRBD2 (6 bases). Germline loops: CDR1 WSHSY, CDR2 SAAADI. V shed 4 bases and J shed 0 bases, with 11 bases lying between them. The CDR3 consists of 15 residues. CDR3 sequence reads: CASSGGGKSTDTQYF. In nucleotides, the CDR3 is TGCGCCAGCAGTGGGGGCGGGAAAAGCACAGATACGCAGTATTTT.

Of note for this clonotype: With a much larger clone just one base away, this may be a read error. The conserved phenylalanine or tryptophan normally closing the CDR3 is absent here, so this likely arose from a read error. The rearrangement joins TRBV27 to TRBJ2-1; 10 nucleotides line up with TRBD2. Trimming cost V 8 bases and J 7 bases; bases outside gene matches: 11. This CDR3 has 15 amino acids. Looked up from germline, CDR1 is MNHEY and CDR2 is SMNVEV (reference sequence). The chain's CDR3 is CASLPLAGALNEQFS. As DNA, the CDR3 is TGTGCCAGCCTGCCCCTAGCGGGAGCCCTAAATGAGCAGTTCTCC.

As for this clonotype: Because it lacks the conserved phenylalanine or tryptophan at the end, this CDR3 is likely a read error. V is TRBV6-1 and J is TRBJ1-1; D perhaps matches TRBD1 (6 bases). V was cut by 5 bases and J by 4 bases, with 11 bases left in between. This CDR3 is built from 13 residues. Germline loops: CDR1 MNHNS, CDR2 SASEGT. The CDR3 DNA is TGTGCCAGCAGTCGGACAGAGAGCACTGAAGCTTTCTCT. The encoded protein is CASSRTESTEAFS.

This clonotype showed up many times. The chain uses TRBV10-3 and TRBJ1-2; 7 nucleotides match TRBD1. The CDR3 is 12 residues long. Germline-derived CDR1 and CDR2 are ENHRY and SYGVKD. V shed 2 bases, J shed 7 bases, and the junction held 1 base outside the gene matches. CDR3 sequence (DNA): TGTGCCATCAGTGAGACAGGGGCTGGCTACACCTTC. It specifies CAISETGAGYTF.

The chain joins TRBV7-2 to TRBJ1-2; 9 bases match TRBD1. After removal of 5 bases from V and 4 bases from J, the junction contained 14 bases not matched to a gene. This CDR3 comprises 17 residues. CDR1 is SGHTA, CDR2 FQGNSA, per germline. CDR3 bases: TGTGCCAGCAGCCCCTCTCCCGGGACAGGGAATCTCTATGGCTACACCTTC. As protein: CASSPSPGTGNLYGYTF. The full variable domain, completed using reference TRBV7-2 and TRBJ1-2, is GAGVSQSPSNKVTEKGKDVELRCDPISGHTALYWYRQSLGQGLEFLIYFQGNSAPDKSGLPSDRFSAERTGGSVSTLTIQRTQQEDSAVYLCASSPSPGTGNLYGYTFGSGTRLTVV.

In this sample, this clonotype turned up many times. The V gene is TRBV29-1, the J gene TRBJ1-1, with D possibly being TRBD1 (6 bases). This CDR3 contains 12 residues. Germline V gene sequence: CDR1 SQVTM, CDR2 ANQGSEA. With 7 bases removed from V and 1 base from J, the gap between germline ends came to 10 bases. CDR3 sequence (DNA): TGCAGCGCACGGACAGCGAACACTGAAGCTTTCTTT. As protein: CSARTANTEAFF.

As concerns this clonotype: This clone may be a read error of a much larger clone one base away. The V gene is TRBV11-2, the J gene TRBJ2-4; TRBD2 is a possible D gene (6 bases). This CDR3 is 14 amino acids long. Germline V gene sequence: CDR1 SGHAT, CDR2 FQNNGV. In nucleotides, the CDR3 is TGTGCCAGCAGCTTTAGCCCGCGCGGGGATATTCAGTGCTTC. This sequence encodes CASSFSPRGDIQCF.

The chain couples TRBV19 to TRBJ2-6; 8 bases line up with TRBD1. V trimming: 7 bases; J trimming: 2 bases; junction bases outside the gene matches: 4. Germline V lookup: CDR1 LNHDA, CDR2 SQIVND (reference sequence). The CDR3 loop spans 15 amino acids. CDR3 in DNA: TGTGCCAGTAAGGAGACAGGGGCTGGGGCCAACGTCCTGACTTTC. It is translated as CASKETGAGANVLTF. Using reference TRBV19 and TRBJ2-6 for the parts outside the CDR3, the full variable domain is DGGITQSPKYLFRKEGQNVTLSCEQNLNHDAMYWYRQDPGQGLRLIYYSQIVNDFQKGDIAEGYSVSREKKESFPLTVTSAQKNPTAFYLCASKETGAGANVLTFGAGSRLTVL.